This T cell receptor beta chain was identified during a study of T cells in Graves' hyperthyroidism and ophthalmopathy. The CDR3 extends over 14 amino acids. From germline, CDR1 is MNHEY and CDR2 SMNVEV (reference sequence). It was RNA transcripts that yielded the amplified TCR beta CDR3 regions. Initially, a first-round RT-PCR of the TCR CDR3 employed the HTBI primer set. MiXCR, run by TCRdb on the multiplex PCR reads, gives a single entry per CDR3 protein. Here the sample spans about 350,000 distinct CDR3 sequences, more than 11% being singletons. Remarks on this clonotype: One end of the junction is discordant with germline, which a read error may explain.

The sequence was collected from a woman in her 30s with Graves' hyperthyroidism. The sample consisted of blood. This chain uses TRBV27 with TRBJ1-5; the match to TRBD1 covers 7 bases. The CDR3 nucleotides are TGTACCAGCAGTCAGACAGGGTTCAATCAGCCCCAGCATTTT. It encodes CTSSQTGFNQPQHF.